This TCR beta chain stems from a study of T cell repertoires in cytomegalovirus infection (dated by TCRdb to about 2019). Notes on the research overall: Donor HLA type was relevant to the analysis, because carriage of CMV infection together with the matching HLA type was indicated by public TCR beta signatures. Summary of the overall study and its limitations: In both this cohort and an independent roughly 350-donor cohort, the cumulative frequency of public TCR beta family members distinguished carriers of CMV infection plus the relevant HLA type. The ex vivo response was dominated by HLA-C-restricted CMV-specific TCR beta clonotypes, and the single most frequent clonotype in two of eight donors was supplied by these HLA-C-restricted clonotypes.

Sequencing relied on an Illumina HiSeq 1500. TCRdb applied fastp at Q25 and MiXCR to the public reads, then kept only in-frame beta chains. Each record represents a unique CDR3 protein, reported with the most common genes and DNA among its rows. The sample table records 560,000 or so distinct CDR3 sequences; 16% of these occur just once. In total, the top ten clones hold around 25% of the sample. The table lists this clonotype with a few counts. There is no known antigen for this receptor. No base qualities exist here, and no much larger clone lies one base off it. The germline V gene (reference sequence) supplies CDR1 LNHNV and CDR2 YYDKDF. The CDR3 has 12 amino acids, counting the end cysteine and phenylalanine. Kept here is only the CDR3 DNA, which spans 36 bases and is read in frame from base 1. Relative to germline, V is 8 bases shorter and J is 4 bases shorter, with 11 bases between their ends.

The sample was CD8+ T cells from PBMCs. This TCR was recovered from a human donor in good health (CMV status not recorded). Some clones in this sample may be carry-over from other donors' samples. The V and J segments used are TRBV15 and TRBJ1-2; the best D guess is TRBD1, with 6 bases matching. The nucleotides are TGTGCCACCGGGGGCTCAGTCTATGGCTACACCTTC. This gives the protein CATGGSVYGYTF. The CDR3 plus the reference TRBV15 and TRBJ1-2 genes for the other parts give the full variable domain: DAMVIQNPRYQVTQFGKPVTLSCSQTLNHNVMYWYQQKSSQAPKLLFHYYDKDFNNEADTPDNFQSRRPNTSFCFLDIRSPGLGDTAMYLCATGGSVYGYTFGSGTRLTVV.